One sample yielded the 5 T cell receptor beta chains listed below, sequenced in a study of cytomegalovirus exposure and HLA in healthy donors. Here immunoSEQ multiplex PCR was the method, and the copy in TCRdb shows in-frame clones only, minus some. The sample consists of over 250,000 clones, about 86% of them appearing once. Sequenced sample: PBMCs. All receptors derive from a young woman in good health and CMV-seronegative.

This chain joins TRBV30 and TRBJ1-4; maybe TRBD1 (6 bases). The CDR3 extends over 16 amino acids. From germline, CDR1 is GTSNPN and CDR2 SVGIG (reference sequence). Deletions cut 2 bases from V and 7 bases from J, with 20 bases between. The CDR3 DNA is TGTGCCTGGAGTCCACCTCCCCGGGACATTGGTGAAAAACTGTTTTTT. Translation gives CAWSPPPRDIGEKLFF.

A single count supports this clone. This rearrangement joins TRBV6-4 to TRBJ2-1; TRBD1 might be the D (6 bases). V was clipped by 8 bases and J by 7 bases, with 18 bases between them. Germline V CDR1 and CDR2: MRHNA, SNTAGT. The CDR3 sequence is 14 residues long. For the CDR3, the DNA is TGTGCCAGCGCCCCGGACCGCCAGGGGAATGAGCAGTTCTTC. Translating it yields CASAPDRQGNEQFF.

V usage is TRBV27 and J usage is TRBJ2-7; 8 bases line up with TRBD1. Germline V gives CDR1 MNHEY, CDR2 SMNVEV (reference sequence). This CDR3 comprises 14 residues. Losses at the gene ends were 5 bases for V and 1 base for J; bases not matched to a gene: 4. This chain's CDR3 is CASSLQGESYEQYF. The CDR3 nucleotides read TGTGCCAGCAGTCTACAGGGGGAATCCTACGAGCAGTACTTC.

The table lists this clone with a few counts. The chain uses TRBV4-1 and TRBJ2-3, with D unclear. V dropped 4 bases and J dropped 6 bases, with 17 bases sitting between them. Germline CDR1 and CDR2: MGHRA and YSYEKL. This CDR3 is 15 amino acids long. The CDR3 protein is CASSPYGVPEDTQYF. CDR3 sequence (DNA): TGCGCCAGCAGCCCTTATGGAGTTCCAGAGGATACGCAGTATTTT.

The chain is built from TRBV18 and TRBJ1-2; unclear D gene. The CDR3 covers 15 residues. Germline-derived CDR1 and CDR2 are KGHSH and LQKENI. V gave up 0 bases and J gave up 4 bases, with 12 bases separating them. The DNA of the CDR3 is TGTGCCAGCTCACCACCGGACGGGGAATCCTATGGCTACACCTTC. Amino acids: CASSPPDGESYGYTF.